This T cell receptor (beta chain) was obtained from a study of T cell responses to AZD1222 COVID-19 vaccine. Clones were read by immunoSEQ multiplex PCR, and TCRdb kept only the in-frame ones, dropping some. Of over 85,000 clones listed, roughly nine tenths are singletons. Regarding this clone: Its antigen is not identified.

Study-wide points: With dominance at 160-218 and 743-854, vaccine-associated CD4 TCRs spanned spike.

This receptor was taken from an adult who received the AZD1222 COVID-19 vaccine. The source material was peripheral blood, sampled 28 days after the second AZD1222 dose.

CDR3 nucleotides: TGTGCCAGCTCGATGAGACAGGGCCAAGAGACCCAGTACTTC. It encodes CASSMRQGQETQYF. This chain connects TRBV2 to TRBJ2-5, with TRBD1 matching over 7 bases. The CDR3 runs 14 residues. V trimming: 8 bases; J trimming: 1 base; junction bases outside the gene matches: 7. From germline, CDR1 is SNHLY and CDR2 FYNNEI.